This entry describes one T cell receptor beta chain. The CDR3 length is 16 residues. The germline V gene has CDR1 GTSNPN and CDR2 SVGIG (reference sequence). Trimming removed 5 bases from V and 0 bases from J, with 18 bases in between. Execution of the assay was at deep level. As processed by the authors: ImmunoSEQ output held junction-only sequences without quality scores, so filtering differed. Measured with immunoSEQ multiplex PCR; TCRdb has only the in-frame clones, and not every one. Clonal size and the V and J genes are those of that table, whereas D and trimming came from the DNA. The data contain more than 2 million clones, just under 95% of them singletons. The record originates from a study of shared clonotypes between healthy human individuals. As defined, naive CD8 cells were CD45RO-negative and positively selected for CCR7, with terminally differentiated effector memory CD45RA+ cells excluded. Each of the donors was a healthy adult who was HIV-negative and had not had a recent acute infection or vaccination. Every donor was a Caucasian adult from Nashville, Tennessee.

The sample comprised naive CD8+ T cells sorted from blood. The source is a man aged 18 to 29 in good health. This sequence joins TRBV30 and TRBJ2-3, with D perhaps TRBD1 (6 bases). CDR3 amino acids: CAWLDSFFSSTDTQYF. The CDR3 DNA sequence: TGTGCCTGGCTGGACAGTTTTTTTTCTAGCACAGATACGCAGTATTTT.